Reported below is one TCR beta chain. Its antigen is as yet unknown. The sample carries other DNA sequences with the same CDR3. Healthy bone marrow donors made up the cohort. This entry belongs to a study of cytomegalovirus exposure and HLA in healthy donors. Study background: Out of about 190 million T cells, an earlier analysis found around 110 million unique TCR beta sequences in total. Membership in the Caucasian-associated ancestry cluster was found for 75% to 90% of 398 genotyped donors. Study-wide results and caveats: Most CMV-associated TCR beta chains appeared HLA-restricted in a later analysis.

Germline V gene lookup returns CDR1 SGHRS and CDR2 YFSETQ. Trimming pared 9 bases from V and 7 bases from J, leaving 10 bases between. This CDR3 is 11 amino acids long. In the PCR, 60 Vbeta and 13 Jbeta primers were used. Sequenced by immunoSEQ multiplex PCR; TCRdb stores in-frame clones only, minus some. The data show 150,000 to 200,000 clones, around 68% seen once. The chain recombines TRBV5-1 with TRBJ2-2; D is ambiguous. Material for sequencing was PBMCs. This receptor was taken from a middle-aged man in good health and CMV-seronegative. CDR3 DNA sequence: TGCGCCATCATAGTGATCGGGGAGCTGTTTTTT. This codes for CAIIVIGELFF.